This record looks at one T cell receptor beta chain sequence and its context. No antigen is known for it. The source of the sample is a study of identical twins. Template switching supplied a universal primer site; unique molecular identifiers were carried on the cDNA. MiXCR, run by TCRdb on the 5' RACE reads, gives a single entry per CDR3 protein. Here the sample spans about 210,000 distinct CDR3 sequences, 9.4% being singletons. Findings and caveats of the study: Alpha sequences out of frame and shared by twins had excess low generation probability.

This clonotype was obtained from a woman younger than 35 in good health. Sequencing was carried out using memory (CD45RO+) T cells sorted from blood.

In DNA, the CDR3 is TGTGCCAGCAGCCCGAAGACAGGGAAGGGCTCCTACAATGAGCAGTTCTTC. It specifies CASSPKTGKGSYNEQFF. The chain joins TRBV7-6 to TRBJ2-1; TRBD1 matches at 7 bases. Per germline, CDR1 SGHVS and CDR2 FNYEAQ. V lost 5 bases and J lost 0; bases outside the gene matches: 10. The CDR3 runs 17 residues.